Following are 28 T cell receptor beta chains from one sample sequenced in a study of identical twins. TCRdb reprocessed the 5' RACE reads with MiXCR, giving one entry per CDR3 protein. The sample includes about 460,000 distinct CDR3 sequences, about 14% of them seen just once. The same data also contributed to another study, on yellow fever vaccine responses in identical twins.

Sequenced input: CD4+ T cells sorted from blood. These receptors were taken from a woman aged 18-29 years in good health.

This clonotype has a handful of counts. The chain recombines TRBV7-6 with TRBJ2-3, with D possibly being TRBD2 (5 bases). This CDR3 contains 12 residues. Germline CDR1 is SGHVS and CDR2 is FNYEAQ. Trimming removed 5 bases at V and 5 bases at J, with 8 bases between. CDR3 region: CASSPDLDTQYF. The CDR3 nucleotides are TGTGCCAGCAGCCCGGACTTAGATACGCAGTATTTT.

This clonotype was counted only a few times. The V and J genes are TRBV4-2 and TRBJ2-2; maybe TRBD1 (6 bases). Trimming pared 6 bases from V and 2 bases from J, leaving 10 bases between. Germline V gene sequence: CDR1 LGHNA, CDR2 YNFKEQ. This CDR3 comprises 14 residues. DNA of the CDR3: TGTGCCAGCAGACGGGACAAAAACACCGGGGAGCTGTTTTTT. This sequence encodes CASRRDKNTGELFF.

The chain couples TRBV7-2 to TRBJ2-5; tentative D call: TRBD2 (6 bases). The CDR3 length is 14 residues. Germline lookup yields CDR1 SGHTA and CDR2 FQGNSA. The V gene lost 4 bases and the J gene lost 4 bases, with 13 bases spanning the gap. CDR3 region: CASSSGLVRETQYF. CDR3 coding DNA: TGTGCCAGCAGCTCGGGACTTGTTCGAGAGACCCAGTACTTC.

The chain is built from TRBV5-1 and TRBJ2-2, with D perhaps matching TRBD2 (6 bases). The CDR3 runs to 15 residues. CDR1 is SGHRS and CDR2 is YFSETQ in the germline V gene. V shed 4 bases and J shed 7 bases, with 17 bases lying between them. Here the CDR3 reads CASSRTDLRGGELFF. CDR3 sequence (DNA): TGCGCCAGCAGCCGGACCGATTTGCGGGGCGGGGAGCTGTTTTTT.

The chain couples TRBV9 to TRBJ2-2; 9 bases fit TRBD1. The CDR3 is 16 residues long. Germline CDR1 is SGDLS and CDR2 is YYNGEE. Unmatched junction bases numbered 8, after V lost 3 bases and J lost 5 bases. CDR3 region: CASSEFGQGSTGELFF. DNA for the CDR3: TGTGCCAGCAGCGAGTTTGGACAGGGGTCAACCGGGGAGCTGTTTTTT.

This clonotype came up a few times. J is TRBJ1-3 and V is TRBV28; 7 bases agree with TRBD1. This CDR3 region has 15 residues. Unmatched junction bases numbered 10, after V lost 7 bases and J lost 4 bases. In germline, CDR1 is MDHEN, CDR2 SYDVKM. For the CDR3, the DNA is TGTGCCAGCACCCGAGACAGGGTCGTCGGAAACACCATATATTTT. It yields the protein CASTRDRVVGNTIYF. The full variable domain, rest sourced from reference TRBV28 and TRBJ1-3, is DVKVTQSSRYLVKRTGEKVFLECVQDMDHENMFWYRQDPGLGLRLIYFSYDVKMKEKGDIPEGYSVSREKKERFSLILESASTNQTSMYLCASTRDRVVGNTIYFGEGSWLTVV.

This clonotype has a handful of counts. V usage is TRBV20-1 and J usage is TRBJ2-7; the D gene is possibly TRBD2 (5 bases). CDR1 and CDR2 from the germline V gene are DFQATT and SNEGSKA (reference sequence). This CDR3 has 15 residues. V was cut by 1 base and J by 3 bases, with 16 bases left in between. CDR3 sequence: CSARGMYRGNYEQYF. The CDR3 nucleotides read TGCAGTGCTAGAGGGATGTATCGGGGAAACTACGAGCAGTACTTC.

This clonotype has a count of ten or more. The chain joins TRBV12-3 or TRBV12-4 to TRBJ2-7; 8 nucleotides align to TRBD1. After removal of 5 bases from V and 2 bases from J, the junction contained 14 bases not matched to a gene. This CDR3 contains 17 residues. The DNA of the CDR3 is TGTGCCAGCAGTCAGTTGATGACAGGGGCATTGGCCTACGAGCAGTACTTC. Translated: CASSQLMTGALAYEQYF.

This clonotype was seen a handful of times. The chain employs TRBV2 and TRBJ2-2; 10 bases map to TRBD1. The J segment lost 4 bases and the V segment lost 8 bases, leaving 4 bases of the junction unmatched. The CDR3 sequence is 14 residues long. CDR1 SNHLY and CDR2 FYNNEI come from the germline V gene. This chain's CDR3 is CASRQGAGTGELFF. As DNA, the CDR3 is TGTGCCAGCCGACAGGGGGCTGGCACCGGGGAGCTGTTTTTT. The full variable domain, its missing parts supplied by reference TRBV2 and TRBJ2-2, is EPEVTQTPSHQVTQMGQEVILRCVPISNHLYFYWYRQILGQKVEFLVSFYNNEISEKSEIFDDQFSVERPDGSNFTLKIRSTKLEDSAMYFCASRQGAGTGELFFGEGSRLTVL.

The rearrangement joins TRBV5-1 to TRBJ1-4; D is unclear. CDR3 length equals 14 residues. CDR1 is SGHRS, CDR2 YFSETQ, per germline. V was shortened by 0 bases and J by 7 bases, with 10 bases between the two germline ends. DNA for the CDR3: TGCGCCAGCAGCTTGGGGGGTAAGAGTGAAAAACTGTTTTTT. This gives the protein CASSLGGKSEKLFF. Full variable domain (remainder filled in from reference TRBV5-1 and TRBJ1-4): KAGVTQTPRYLIKTRGQQVTLSCSPISGHRSVSWYQQTPGQGLQFLFEYFSETQRNKGNFPGRFSGRQFSNSRSEMNVSTLELGDSALYLCASSLGGKSEKLFFGSGTQLSVL.

This clonotype has more than one count but fewer than ten. The chain joins TRBV5-1 to TRBJ2-7; 8 bases align to TRBD1. Germline assignment: CDR1 SGHRS and CDR2 YFSETQ. V trimming: 4 bases; J trimming: 6 bases; junction bases outside the gene matches: 12. The CDR3 runs 15 residues. The CDR3 DNA sequence: TGCGCCAGCAGCCTCCGACAGGGGACGACGCCCGAGCAGTACTTC. As protein: CASSLRQGTTPEQYF.

The V and J genes are TRBV7-8 and TRBJ1-3; D may be TRBD1 (6 bases). Germline CDR1 reads SGHVS; CDR2 reads FQNEAQ. V was shortened by 5 bases and J by 4 bases, with 18 bases between the two germline ends. This CDR3 comprises 16 residues. CDR3 bases: TGTGCCAGCAGCCCTGGACAGTCCCGGATCGGAAACACCATATATTTT. Its translation: CASSPGQSRIGNTIYF.

This clonotype was observed a few times. The chain links TRBV5-6 to TRBJ2-1; D remains ambiguous. The CDR3 has 15 amino acids. Trimming left V 4 bases short and J 0 bases short, with 11 bases between. CDR1 and CDR2 from the germline V gene are SGHDT and YYEEEE. The CDR3 region has the DNA TGTGCCAGCAGCCCCCGGACGGTCTCCTACAATGAGCAGTTCTTC. It codes for CASSPRTVSYNEQFF.

The chain joins TRBV28 to TRBJ2-1; no reliable D call. The CDR3 extends over 15 amino acids. The germline V gene encodes CDR1 MDHEN and CDR2 SYDVKM. V lost 5 bases to trimming and J lost 7 bases, with 18 bases between them. In DNA, the CDR3 is TGTGCCAGCAGTACCCAACCTACAAGGGTGAATGAGCAGTTCTTC. It encodes CASSTQPTRVNEQFF.

This clonotype was observed a handful of times. Written as DNA, the CDR3 is TGCGCCAGCAGCCCCATGAGATCCGGGACTAGCGGGAGAGGAACAGATACGCAGTATTTT. Translating gives CASSPMRSGTSGRGTDTQYF. J is TRBJ2-3 and V is TRBV4-3; 14 bases are a match to TRBD2. Germline V gene sequence: CDR1 LGHNA, CDR2 YSLEER. This CDR3 has 20 residues. Losses at the gene ends were 4 bases for V and 3 bases for J; bases not matched to a gene: 15.

This rearrangement joins TRBV24-1 to TRBJ2-1; 12 bases agree with TRBD2. With V trimmed by 3 bases and J by 7 bases, 6 bases remained unmatched. The germline V gene has CDR1 KGHDR and CDR2 SFDVKD. The CDR3 contains 16 residues. The DNA of the CDR3 is TGTGCCACCAGTGATCCTGGACTAGCGGGATCGAATGAGCAGTTCTTC. This sequence encodes CATSDPGLAGSNEQFF.

This clonotype occurred a few times. This chain links TRBV15 with TRBJ2-3; possibly TRBD2 for D (6 bases). Per germline, CDR1 LNHNV and CDR2 YYDKDF (reference sequence). The V end lost 3 bases, the J end lost 2 bases, and 12 bases lay between the germline ends. The CDR3 length is 15 residues. The CDR3 nucleotides are TGTGCCACCAGCAGTTCGTGGGACTTCACAGATACGCAGTATTTT. As protein: CATSSSWDFTDTQYF.

This clonotype occurred a few times. The rearrangement uses TRBV20-1 and TRBJ2-1, with D unclear. Trimming cost V 6 bases and J 0 bases, with 12 bases left between them. Germline V gene sequence: CDR1 DFQATT, CDR2 SNEGSKA (reference sequence). This CDR3 comprises 14 residues. Written as DNA, the CDR3 is TGCAGTGCACCTCCTAGTGTCTCCTACAATGAGCAGTTCTTC. Translation: CSAPPSVSYNEQFF.

This clonotype was counted a few times. This chain links TRBV7-9 with TRBJ2-3; D tentatively fits TRBD1 or TRBD2 (6 bases each). The CDR3 consists of 16 residues. CDR1 and CDR2 from the germline V gene are SEHNR and FQNEAQ (reference sequence). With 1 base removed from V and 4 bases from J, the gap between germline ends came to 15 bases. The CDR3 protein is CASSLGARGGSDTQYF. CDR3 coding DNA: TGTGCCAGCAGCTTAGGAGCCAGGGGAGGCTCAGATACGCAGTATTTT.

The chain uses TRBV7-9 and TRBJ2-1; TRBD2 aligns across 7 bases. V gave up 5 bases and J gave up 6 bases; unmatched junction bases: 7. Germline values: CDR1 SEHNR, CDR2 FQNEAQ (reference sequence). CDR3 length: 14 residues. The CDR3 reads CASSMWEGGNEQFF. As DNA, the CDR3 is TGTGCCAGCAGCATGTGGGAGGGAGGCAATGAGCAGTTCTTC.

This clonotype was seen more than once but under ten times. The chain is built from TRBV5-1 and TRBJ2-5; D is unclear. CDR3 length: 13 amino acids. Germline V gene sequence: CDR1 SGHRS, CDR2 YFSETQ. V lost 5 bases and J lost 5, with 13 bases in between. CDR3 residues: CASSPTVPETQYF. CDR3 DNA: TGCGCCAGCAGTCCGACTGTCCCGGAGACCCAGTACTTC.

In nucleotides, the CDR3 is TGTGCCAGCAGGGGGACAGTAGCCCTGTGGGCTTTCTTT. It specifies CASRGTVALWAFF. This chain links TRBV6-1 with TRBJ1-1, with TRBD1 matching 7 bases. Germline CDR1 is MNHNS and CDR2 is SASEGT. The CDR3 consists of 13 residues. After removal of 6 bases from V and 11 bases from J, the junction contained 12 bases not matched to a gene.

This clonotype was found a few times. This chain uses TRBV20-1 with TRBJ2-7; 10 nucleotides line up with TRBD1. V gave up 5 bases and J gave up 3 bases; unmatched junction bases: 10. The CDR3 totals 15 residues. Germline-derived CDR1 and CDR2 are DFQATT and SNEGSKA (reference sequence). This chain's CDR3 is CSALGPGTGVYEQYF. The CDR3, as DNA: TGCAGTGCTCTGGGGCCAGGGACAGGGGTCTACGAGCAGTACTTC.

The chain links TRBV29-1 to TRBJ2-3; maybe TRBD1 (6 bases). The CDR3 loop spans 15 amino acids. V gave up 6 bases and J gave up 3 bases, with 19 bases separating them. Germline CDR1 and CDR2: SQVTM and ANQGSEA. CDR3 protein: CSVLGAWEKTDTQYF. CDR3 DNA: TGCAGCGTCTTGGGGGCGTGGGAGAAAACAGATACGCAGTATTTT.

This clonotype showed up just a few times. In DNA form, the CDR3 reads TGTGCCACCAGCAGAGACAGGGGCTGGTCCCTCCACTTT. It is translated as CATSRDRGWSLHF. V is TRBV15 and J is TRBJ1-6; D is possibly TRBD1 (6 bases). The ends were cut back, 0 bases at V and 14 bases at J, with 11 bases in the middle. CDR1 LNHNV and CDR2 YYDKDF come from the germline V gene (reference sequence). This CDR3 has 13 residues.

This clonotype was detected a few times. This chain connects TRBV15 to TRBJ2-7; D gene uncertain. Germline CDR1 LNHNV, CDR2 YYDKDF (reference sequence). This CDR3 is 14 amino acids long. The V gene lost 1 base and the J gene lost 5 bases, with 12 bases spanning the gap. CDR3 in DNA: TGTGCCACCAGCAGAGGGTCCCTCCCCGACGAGCAGTACTTC. Protein product: CATSRGSLPDEQYF.

In its sample, this clonotype was seen once. The CDR3, as DNA: TGTGCCAGCAGTTACTCAACAGGGGTCGGCTACGAGCAGTACTTC. This sequence encodes CASSYSTGVGYEQYF. The genes are TRBV6-5 and TRBJ2-7; 7 bases are a match to TRBD1. The CDR3 consists of 15 residues. J was trimmed by 3 bases and V by 0 bases; bases with no gene match: 5. Germline loops: CDR1 MNHEY, CDR2 SVGAGI.

The J gene is TRBJ2-2, the V gene TRBV5-1; no firm D call. In germline, CDR1 is SGHRS, CDR2 YFSETQ. CDR3 length equals 14 residues. Trimming shortened V by 3 bases and J by 6 bases, and 12 bases separated the two germline ends. CDR3 sequence reads: CASSSDGLPGELFF. CDR3 DNA: TGCGCCAGCAGCTCAGATGGTCTCCCCGGGGAGCTGTTTTTT.